Each of the 20 T cell receptor beta chains below was sequenced from the same sample in a study of identical twins. TCRdb used MiXCR to reprocess the 5' RACE reads, holding one entry per CDR3 protein. The data show 1.5 million to 2 million distinct CDR3 sequences, around 29% seen once. Sequencing was carried out using cord blood. These receptors all stem from a newborn girl in good health.

This clonotype has a handful of counts. The chain carries TRBV6-6 and TRBJ2-4; D is uncertain. From germline, CDR1 is MNHNY and CDR2 SVGAGI (reference sequence). The CDR3 runs to 11 residues. The V gene lost 5 bases and the J gene lost 8 bases, with 7 bases spanning the gap. Here the CDR3 reads CASSRRDIQYF. CDR3 bases: TGTGCCAGCAGTCGCCGTGACATTCAGTACTTC.

The chain employs TRBV7-9 and TRBJ2-7; D gene unclear. This CDR3 has 11 residues. CDR1 and CDR2 (germline): SEHNR, FQNEAQ (reference sequence). Trimming cost V 5 bases and J 6 bases, with 8 bases left between them. CDR3 DNA sequence: TGTGCCAGCAGCCGACGACTCGAGCAGTACTTC. Its protein is CASSRRLEQYF.

This clonotype turned up a few times. This chain links TRBV5-1 with TRBJ2-1; D possibly corresponds to TRBD2 (6 bases). In germline, CDR1 is SGHRS, CDR2 YFSETQ. The CDR3 spans 14 residues. V was trimmed by 2 bases and J by 5 bases, leaving 11 bases between them. CDR3 nucleotides: TGCGCCAGCAGCTTAGCGGGCGAGCACAATGAGCAGTTCTTC. Protein: CASSLAGEHNEQFF.

The gene calls are TRBV10-3 and TRBJ2-2; D possibly matches TRBD1 or TRBD2 (5 bases each). V was shortened by 6 bases and J by 4 bases, with 9 bases between the two germline ends. Looked up from germline, CDR1 is ENHRY and CDR2 is SYGVKD. This CDR3 spans 13 amino acids. The CDR3 DNA sequence: TGTGCCATCAGGGGGGTGAGCACCGGGGAGCTGTTTTTT. Translation: CAIRGVSTGELFF.

This chain uses TRBV20-1 with TRBJ2-7, with D possibly being TRBD2 (6 bases). With 0 bases removed from V and 6 bases from J, the gap between germline ends came to 21 bases. Germline lookup yields CDR1 DFQATT and CDR2 SNEGSKA (reference sequence). The CDR3 consists of 16 residues. CDR3 bases: TGCAGTGCTAGAGATCTGGGAAAAGCGGGTGCCCTCGAGCAGTACTTC. It is translated as CSARDLGKAGALEQYF.

This clonotype has more than one count but fewer than ten. This chain uses TRBV4-2 with TRBJ2-1; D may be TRBD2 (7 bases). CDR1 and CDR2 (germline): LGHNA, YNFKEQ. V was shortened by 3 bases and J by 4 bases, with 16 bases between the two germline ends. The CDR3 runs 16 residues. The CDR3 sequence is CASSQGGGHLYNEQFF. CDR3 nucleotides: TGTGCCAGCAGCCAGGGGGGGGGACACTTATACAATGAGCAGTTCTTC.

Here the CDR3 DNA reads TGTGCCAGCAGCCTGAGCGGGGCCATTTACAATGAGCAGTACTTC. Amino acids: CASSLSGAIYNEQYF. The rearrangement joins TRBV3-1 to TRBJ2-5, with 7 positions matching TRBD2. The CDR3 covers 15 residues. Germline V lookup: CDR1 LGHDT, CDR2 YNNKEL (reference sequence). V lost 4 bases, J lost 11 bases, and 16 bases stayed unmatched.

The V call is TRBV12-3 or TRBV12-4, the J call TRBJ2-1, with D tentatively TRBD2 (5 bases). CDR3 length equals 18 residues. Trimming shortened V by 6 bases and J by 4 bases, and 25 bases separated the two germline ends. CDR3 sequence reads: CASRLNVGGPPVYNEQFF. DNA of the CDR3: TGTGCCAGCAGGTTGAACGTCGGAGGACCCCCCGTGTACAATGAGCAGTTCTTC.

In nucleotides, the CDR3 is TGTGCCAGCAGCCAGGCTGCGACAGACTCCTACGAGCAGTACTTC. This sequence encodes CASSQAATDSYEQYF. The J gene is TRBJ2-7, the V gene TRBV4-2; D perhaps matches TRBD1 (5 bases). This CDR3 has 15 amino acids. V was shortened by 3 bases and J by 0 bases, with 12 bases between the two germline ends. The germline CDR1 and CDR2 sequences are LGHNA and YNFKEQ.

J is TRBJ2-4 and V is TRBV5-1; either TRBD1 or TRBD2 may supply D (5 bases each). With the DNA end fitting TRBJ2-7 better, the J assignment may be wrong. There are 16 residues in the CDR3. Per germline, CDR1 SGHRS and CDR2 YFSETQ. The CDR3 protein is CASSLAGPPKDYEQYF. DNA for the CDR3: TGCGCCAGCAGCTTGGCGGGACCCCCGAAAGACTACGAGCAGTACTTC.

This clonotype occurred a few times. V gene TRBV20-1 combines with J gene TRBJ1-2; D remains unclear. Trimming left V 2 bases short and J 1 base short, with 8 bases between. This CDR3 comprises 13 residues. The germline gives CDR1 DFQATT, CDR2 SNEGSKA (reference sequence). In DNA form, the CDR3 reads TGCAGTGCTAGACCCCAATTTAACTATGGCTACACCTTC. Its translation is CSARPQFNYGYTF.

There are many counts of this clonotype. J is TRBJ2-4 and V is TRBV27; D possibly uses TRBD1 or TRBD2 (5 bases each). V dropped 3 bases and J dropped 7 bases, with 7 bases sitting between them. The CDR3 runs to 12 residues. Germline CDR1 reads MNHEY; CDR2 reads SMNVEV (reference sequence). The CDR3 here is CASSFWGNIQYF. The CDR3 region has the DNA TGTGCCAGCAGTTTCTGGGGGAACATTCAGTACTTC.

A note on this clonotype: A much larger clone lies one base from this, so it may be a read error. The gene calls are TRBV12-3 or TRBV12-4 and TRBJ2-5, with D perhaps matching TRBD1 (5 bases). This CDR3 has 13 residues. Deletions cut 3 bases from V and 11 bases from J, with 16 bases between. In DNA, the CDR3 is TGTGCCAGCAGTTTCGGACACCACTACGCGCAGTACTTC. Translation: CASSFGHHYAQYF.

This clonotype has more than one count but fewer than ten. V is TRBV11-2 and J is TRBJ2-3; TRBD2 matches at 9 bases. Germline trimming cut 6 bases from V and 1 base from J; bases unmatched to any gene: 5. CDR3 size: 15 residues. Germline assignment: CDR1 SGHAT and CDR2 FQNNGV. Here the CDR3 DNA reads TGTGCCAGCAGACCAGTAGCGGGGGGCACAGATACGCAGTATTTT. As protein: CASRPVAGGTDTQYF.

This chain connects TRBV24-1 to TRBJ1-2; 8 bases agree with TRBD1. J was trimmed by 8 bases and V by 6 bases; bases with no gene match: 10. Per germline, CDR1 KGHDR and CDR2 SFDVKD. The CDR3 has 14 residues. CDR3 sequence: CATSPQGAREGYTF. CDR3 nucleotides: TGTGCCACCAGTCCCCAGGGGGCGCGAGAGGGCTACACCTTC.

This clonotype was counted between two and nine times. The chain combines TRBV7-6 with TRBJ1-1, with 7 bases lining up with TRBD1. The CDR3 is 13 residues long. V trimming: 4 bases; J trimming: 7 bases; junction bases outside the gene matches: 6. Germline values: CDR1 SGHVS, CDR2 FNYEAQ. CDR3 region: CASSSRQGFEAFF. In DNA, the CDR3 is TGTGCCAGCAGCTCCCGACAGGGATTTGAAGCTTTCTTT.

Concerning this clonotype: Relative to the germline gene, one junction end is altered; a read error may explain this. This chain uses TRBV13 with TRBJ1-2; no definite D call. The germline V gene has CDR1 PRHDT and CDR2 FYEKMQ (reference sequence). The CDR3 sequence is 17 residues long. CDR3 DNA: TGTGCCAGCAGCTTAGGCGTGGTGGAGGGAAAAGTCTATGACTACACCTTC. The encoded protein is CASSLGVVEGKVYDYTF.

This clonotype occurred many times. A read error may account for a junction end that differs from germline. V usage is TRBV11-2 and J usage is TRBJ1-2, with unresolved D. Germline V CDR1 and CDR2: SGHAT, FQNNGV. The CDR3 is 13 residues long. This chain's CDR3 is CASSLGGQYGYTF. The CDR3 region has the DNA TGTGCCAGCAGTTTAGGTGGGCAGTATGGCTACACCTTC.

This clonotype has a handful of counts. This rearrangement joins TRBV15 to TRBJ1-4; TRBD1 is a possible D gene (5 bases). Trimming removed 6 bases at V and 7 bases at J, with 15 bases between. The length of the CDR3 is 14 residues. Germline CDR1 LNHNV, CDR2 YYDKDF (reference sequence). The CDR3 DNA reads as TGTGCCACCAGTCTACGGGAGAGGGGTGAAAAACTGTTTTTT. Translated, it gives CATSLRERGEKLFF.

DNA of the CDR3: TGCAGCGTTGAAGATCGTCCAGGCTACGAGCAGTACTTC. Translating it yields CSVEDRPGYEQYF. The rearrangement joins TRBV29-1 to TRBJ2-7; D gene uncertain. The CDR3 runs to 13 residues. V shed 0 bases and J shed 3 bases, with 9 bases lying between them. Per the germline V gene, CDR1 is SQVTM and CDR2 is ANQGSEA.